This is a list of T cell receptor beta chains from one sample in a study of beta chain features in type 1 diabetes. Only in-frame clones appear in the TCRdb table, and some are missing; sequencing was by immunoSEQ multiplex PCR. Among 200,000 to 250,000 clones listed, 9% to 10% were seen once. The source material was naive CD4+ T cells from blood. The receptors shown here come from a young woman in good health. The conserved cysteine and the conserved F or W are not part of the CDR3 here. Fields, in order: J gene, V gene, CDR3 protein.

TRBJ1-2 TRBV7-2 ASSRDSLTNYGYT
TRBJ2-3 TRBV6-1 ASRVDRGFTDTQY
TRBJ1-2 TRBV6-6 ASTNNRGQGYYGYT
TRBJ1-2 TRBV7-2 ASRLPTGTNYGYT
TRBJ2-7 TRBV18 ASSPPADYEQY
TRBJ1-5 TRBV2 ASTEQGVGQPQH
TRBJ2-7 TRBV7-2 ASSSTGGPYEQY
TRBJ2-1 TRBV7-9 ASSLFLSRADEQF
TRBJ1-5 TRBV6-7 ASSYSNSLNNQPQH
TRBJ2-1 TRBV29-1 SVRLLGVDKTSPRYNEQF
TRBJ2-5 TRBV5-1 ASSLYRGQETQY
TRBJ1-5 TRBV19 ASTRDRVQPQH
TRBJ1-2 TRBV6-1 ASSDRQGASYGYT
TRBJ2-5 TRBV18 ASSPETGKETQY
TRBJ1-2 TRBV9 ASSVGGLDYGYT
TRBJ2-2 TRBV19 ASRSTSRSGGELF
TRBJ2-5 TRBV7-2 ASEGDQETQY
TRBJ2-7 TRBV30 AWSLTAMDYEQY
TRBJ2-7 TRBV25-1 ASSDPRTGAYEQY
TRBJ2-1 TRBV5-1 ASSLLALPDNEQF
TRBJ1-5 TRBV5-8 ASSSETGEGNQPQH
TRBJ1-1 TRBV25-1 ASSDPGTGDLQAF